This T cell receptor beta chain stems from a study of blood T cell repertoires in COVID-19. Libraries were prepared by immunoSEQ multiplex PCR; TCRdb keeps only in-frame clonotypes and omits some of them. This table has over 450,000 clones, 85% to 90% appearing once. This CDR3 contains 14 residues. Per germline, CDR1 SGHAT and CDR2 FQNNGV. The V gene end was trimmed by 5 bases and the J gene end by 2 bases; junction bases not matched to a gene: 2. The Seattle patients joined while their infection was active and were tracked longitudinally afterward. This sequence was found in a woman between 50 and 59 years old with COVID-19, enrolled during active disease. The sequenced sample was peripheral blood. The gene calls are TRBV11-2 and TRBJ2-3; 9 bases agree with TRBD2. In nucleotides, the CDR3 is TGTGCCAGCAGCCAGCGGGGGGCCACAGATACGCAGTATTTT. Protein: CASSQRGATDTQYF.